These 14 T cell receptor beta chains share one sample of origin, sequenced in a study of cytomegalovirus exposure and HLA in healthy donors. The PCR used 60 Vbeta and 13 Jbeta primers. Measured with immunoSEQ multiplex PCR; TCRdb has only the in-frame clones, and not every one. The sample yields 75,000 to 100,000 clones, 7.6% seen once. Material: PBMCs. These receptors originate from a man between 45 and 60 years old in good health and CMV-seronegative.

This clone has only a few counts. This chain links TRBV7-9 with TRBJ2-3, with 12 nucleotides matching TRBD2. The CDR3 runs 16 residues. The junction had 5 bases not matched to a gene; V was cut back by 5 bases and J by 2 bases. Germline lookup yields CDR1 SEHNR and CDR2 FQNEAQ (reference sequence). This CDR3 is CASSLGLAGITDTQYF. The DNA of the CDR3 is TGTGCCAGCAGCCTCGGACTAGCGGGGATCACAGATACGCAGTATTTT.

In its sample, this clone was seen a few times. The chain recombines TRBV7-9 with TRBJ2-7; TRBD1 agrees at 7 bases. The germline V gene has CDR1 SEHNR and CDR2 FQNEAQ (reference sequence). Trimming took 5 bases from V and 2 from J; bases not matched to a gene: 6. The CDR3 is 14 residues long. For the CDR3, the DNA is TGTGCCAGCAGCATCGCCGGGACAGCCTACGAGCAGTACTTC. Protein: CASSIAGTAYEQYF. The full variable domain, completed using reference TRBV7-9 and TRBJ2-7, is DTGVSQNPRHKITKRGQNVTFRCDPISEHNRLYWYRQTLGQGPEFLTYFQNEAQLEKSRLLSDRFSAERPKGSFSTLEIQRTEQGDSAMYLCASSIAGTAYEQYFGPGTRLTVT.

V and J are TRBV6-1 and TRBJ1-4; tentatively, D is TRBD1 (6 bases). Looked up from germline, CDR1 is MNHNS and CDR2 is SASEGT. This CDR3 region has 15 residues. Between the trimmed V and J ends, which lost 6 bases and 3 bases, there was a span of 14 bases. CDR3 protein: CASRITGWPNEKLFF. The CDR3 nucleotides are TGTGCCAGCAGGATAACAGGGTGGCCTAATGAAAAACTGTTTTTT.

V gene TRBV5-1 combines with J gene TRBJ2-3, with 13 positions matching TRBD2. From germline, CDR1 is SGHRS and CDR2 YFSETQ. CDR3 length: 16 residues. Trimming removed 4 bases from V and 2 bases from J; junction bases left unmatched: 4. CDR3 residues: CASSPGTSGATDTQYF. DNA for the CDR3: TGCGCCAGCAGCCCTGGGACTAGCGGGGCCACAGATACGCAGTATTTT.

The V and J genes are TRBV15 and TRBJ2-7, with D perhaps matching TRBD2 (6 bases). The V gene's germline CDR1 is LNHNV and CDR2 YYDKDF (reference sequence). The CDR3 runs 15 residues. The V gene lost 4 bases and the J gene lost 4 bases, with 17 bases spanning the gap. CDR3: CATSNVAAGRYEQYF. For the CDR3, the DNA is TGTGCCACCAGCAACGTGGCGGCGGGACGTTACGAGCAGTACTTC.

In its sample, this clone was seen a few times. The chain recombines TRBV7-2 with TRBJ2-3; 9 bases are a match to TRBD2. This CDR3 comprises 16 residues. With 4 bases clipped from V and 1 base from J, the junction kept 6 bases outside the gene matches. Germline V gene data show CDR1 as SGHTA and CDR2 as FQGNSA. The CDR3: CASSSQASGGTDTQYF. CDR3 DNA: TGTGCCAGCAGCTCACAGGCTAGCGGGGGCACAGATACGCAGTATTTT.

The J gene is TRBJ2-3, the V gene TRBV6-6, with D possibly being TRBD1 (5 bases). Trimming stripped 4 bases from V and 2 bases from J, with 13 bases between. Per the germline V gene, CDR1 is MNHNY and CDR2 is SVGAGI (reference sequence). The CDR3 has 15 residues. CDR3 sequence: CASSSRGFLTDTQYF. CDR3 nucleotides: TGTGCCAGCAGTTCTAGGGGTTTCCTCACAGATACGCAGTATTTT.

The rearrangement uses TRBV7-2 and TRBJ2-5; 13 bases are a match to TRBD2. J gave up 5 bases and V 1 base, and 4 bases lay outside the gene matches. CDR1 SGHTA and CDR2 FQGNSA come from the germline V gene. This CDR3 has 16 residues. DNA for the CDR3: TGTGCCAGCAGCTTAGGGACTAGCGGGAGAGGGGAGACCCAGTACTTC. The encoded protein is CASSLGTSGRGETQYF.

There are a few counts of this clone. The CDR3 region is CASSQEYRAANTGELFF. CDR3 in DNA: TGCGCCAGCAGCCAAGAATACAGGGCCGCGAACACCGGGGAGCTGTTTTTT. The chain links TRBV4-3 to TRBJ2-2, with D maybe TRBD1 (6 bases). Germline CDR1 LGHNA, CDR2 YSLEER. The CDR3 runs to 17 residues. Trimming left V 0 bases short and J 0 bases short, with 11 bases between.

This clone was counted between two and nine times. The chain joins TRBV7-9 to TRBJ2-2, with D possibly matching TRBD2 (5 bases). Trimming cost V 4 bases and J 2 bases, with 11 bases left between them. The CDR3 length is 15 residues. Looked up from germline, CDR1 is SEHNR and CDR2 is FQNEAQ (reference sequence). CDR3 in amino acids: CASSSDSRNTGELFF. The CDR3, as DNA: TGTGCCAGCAGCTCGGACTCCAGAAACACCGGGGAGCTGTTTTTT.

The gene calls are TRBV28 and TRBJ2-7; D perhaps matches TRBD1 (5 bases). The CDR3 runs 12 residues. Germline-derived CDR1 and CDR2 are MDHEN and SYDVKM. Trimming pared 5 bases from V and 5 bases from J, leaving 10 bases between. The CDR3 DNA is TGTGCCAGCAGTGTTACCAGGGACGAGCAGTACTTC. Translation: CASSVTRDEQYF.

This clone was counted a few times. J is TRBJ2-5 and V is TRBV6-1; the match to TRBD1 covers 10 bases. The CDR3 length is 13 residues. Trimming cost V 9 bases and J 5 bases; bases outside gene matches: 6. Per germline, CDR1 MNHNS and CDR2 SASEGT. This CDR3 is CASRTGGSETQYF. The CDR3 DNA follows: TGTGCCAGTAGGACAGGGGGTAGCGAGACCCAGTACTTC.

The chain joins TRBV19 to TRBJ2-7; D might be TRBD2 (6 bases). Trimming took 3 bases from V and 2 from J, leaving 14 bases between them. Germline V gene data show CDR1 as LNHDA and CDR2 as SQIVND (reference sequence). The CDR3 length is 15 residues. The CDR3 nucleotides are TGTGCCAGTAGTATGGGACTCGGTAGGACCTACGAGCAGTACTTC. Translation gives CASSMGLGRTYEQYF.

Only a few counts were recorded for this clone. The chain couples TRBV2 to TRBJ2-3; TRBD2 matches at 14 bases. Unmatched junction bases numbered 9, after V lost 5 bases and J lost 5 bases. This CDR3 is 17 amino acids long. The germline CDR1 and CDR2 sequences are SNHLY and FYNNEI. The CDR3 loop is CASSSAPGLAGEDTQYF. For the CDR3, the DNA is TGTGCCAGCAGTTCCGCTCCGGGACTAGCGGGAGAAGATACGCAGTATTTT.